A selection of T cell receptor beta chains follows, all from one sample in a study of blood T cell repertoires in COVID-19. The table came from immunoSEQ multiplex PCR; TCRdb's copy has only in-frame clones and leaves some out. The table lists approximately 190,000 clones, 84% of them singletons. The source material was PBMCs or T cells enriched from blood (not recorded which). The receptor set was obtained from a man between 40 and 49 years old who had recovered from COVID-19. CDR3s include the opening cysteine and the closing phenylalanine or tryptophan. Each record gives: V gene, D gene, J gene, clone size, CDR3 DNA, CDR3 protein. A D gene is named only where the DNA matches it firmly. A row's size may be missing; if present it is once, few, many or a size class.

TRBV2	.	TRBJ2-2	.	TGTGCCAGCAGTGATGGGCGGGCAGTGCAAACCGGGGAGCTGTTTTTT	CASSDGRAVQTGELFF
TRBV28	.	TRBJ1-1	.	TGTGCCAGCAGTTTGGCAGGGAACACTGAAGCTTTCTTT	CASSLAGNTEAFF
TRBV6-1	TRBD1	TRBJ2-6	.	TGTGCCAGCAGTGAATCGACAGGGCCTTGGGGGGCCAACGTCCTGACTTTC	CASSESTGPWGANVLTF
TRBV5-4	.	TRBJ1-2	.	TGTGCCAGCAGCCCACAGGGTATCCCCTCCAGCTATGGCTACACCTTC	CASSPQGIPSSYGYTF
TRBV29-1	.	TRBJ2-7	.	TGCAGCGTTCGGACAGCCGTCGAGCAGTACTTC	CSVRTAVEQYF
TRBV7-9	.	TRBJ1-2	.	TGTGCCAGCAGCTTACCGAACTATGGCTACACCTTC	CASSLPNYGYTF
TRBV18	TRBD2	TRBJ2-5	.	TGTGCCAGCTCACCCATCACCGGGACTAGTAAAGAGACCCAGTACTTC	CASSPITGTSKETQYF
TRBV4-1	TRBD2	TRBJ2-7	.	TGCGCCAGCAGCCAAGATGGGGTAGCGGGGGGGCCGACCTACGAGCAGTACTTC	CASSQDGVAGGPTYEQYF
TRBV2	TRBD1	TRBJ1-4	.	TGTGCCAGCAACAGGGGGGCGGGGGAAAAACTGTTTTTT	CASNRGAGEKLFF
TRBV4-2	.	TRBJ2-1	few	TGTGCCAGCAGCCAAGGGGACTCCCCAGGGTTCTTC	CASSQGDSPGFF
TRBV19	.	TRBJ1-2	.	TGTGCCAGTAGTATTCCAGACAGACTCTATGGCTACACCTTC	CASSIPDRLYGYTF
TRBV3-1/TRBV3-2	TRBD1	TRBJ1-1	.	TGTGCCAGCAGCCAATTGGGAAGGGGGCCGAGGACTGAAGCTTTCTTT	CASSQLGRGPRTEAFF
TRBV9	TRBD1	TRBJ2-7	.	TGTGCCAGCAGCGCCTCCGGGACAGGGTGGCGCGAGCAGTACTTC	CASSASGTGWREQYF
TRBV5-1	.	TRBJ1-2	.	TGCGCCAGCAGCGTACAGGGAAGCTATGGCTACACCTTC	CASSVQGSYGYTF
TRBV5-4	.	TRBJ1-1	.	TGTGCCAGCAGCCGGTCCCAGGGCGTTGAAGCTTTCTTT	CASSRSQGVEAFF
TRBV7-8	.	TRBJ2-3	.	TGTGCCAGCAGCGCCTTGAGGCGGGGGCCTCCCTACTCCACAGATACGCAGTATTTT	CASSALRRGPPYSTDTQYF
TRBV7-2	.	TRBJ2-7	once	TGTGCCAGCAGCATCCGACAGGCCACCTACGAGCAGTACTTC	CASSIRQATYEQYF
TRBV10-3	.	TRBJ2-5	.	TGTGCCATCAGGGGTATTGGGCGGGGAGGCGAGACCCAGTACTTC	CAIRGIGRGGETQYF
TRBV14	.	TRBJ2-6	.	TGTGCCAGCAGCCAACGGACAGTTCTTTCTGGGGCCAACGTCCTGACTTTC	CASSQRTVLSGANVLTF
TRBV28	.	TRBJ1-2	.	TGTGCCAGCAGTAGTGGATCAGGGTCGGGCTATGGCTACACCTTC	CASSSGSGSGYGYTF
TRBV3-1/TRBV3-2	.	TRBJ2-3	.	TGTGCCAGCAGCCCCACGCGGGGAATTAATACGCAGTATTTT	CASSPTRGINTQYF
TRBV19	TRBD2	TRBJ2-3	once	TGTGCCAGTAGTTCCGGCGGGGGACTCACAGATACGCAGTATTTT	CASSSGGGLTDTQYF
TRBV9	.	TRBJ2-1	.	TGTGCCAGCAGCGTAGAGGTAGCCGTCTACAATGAGCAGTTCTTC	CASSVEVAVYNEQFF
TRBV28	TRBD1	TRBJ1-2	once	TGTGCCAGCAGCCGGACAGGGACGATGAACTATGGCTACACCTTC	CASSRTGTMNYGYTF
TRBV24-1	TRBD2	TRBJ2-3	.	TGTGCCACCAGTGATTGGCGACTAGCGGGGGATAACACAGATACGCAGTATTTT	CATSDWRLAGDNTDTQYF
TRBV9	TRBD1	TRBJ1-3	.	TGTGCCAGCAGCCAACGGACAGGCTCTGGAAACACCATATATTTT	CASSQRTGSGNTIYF
TRBV12-3/TRBV12-4	.	TRBJ2-7	.	TGTGCCAGCAGTTCCACCCGCCCGGACGAGCAGTACTTC	CASSSTRPDEQYF
TRBV6-5	.	TRBJ1-2	.	TGTGCCAGCAGTTACTCGTCGGGGTACTATGGCTACACCTTC	CASSYSSGYYGYTF
TRBV28	.	TRBJ1-4	.	TGTGCCAGCAGTTTATACAGGACTAATGAAAAACTGTTTTTT	CASSLYRTNEKLFF
TRBV5-4	TRBD1	TRBJ1-2	few	TGTGCCAGCAGCTCCTCAGGGGGCTATGGCTACACCTTC	CASSSSGGYGYTF
TRBV15	TRBD2	TRBJ2-3	.	TGTGCCACCAGCACCTTCCTCTCCAGCGGGGCCCTCGATACGCAGTATTTT	CATSTFLSSGALDTQYF
TRBV6-5	TRBD1	TRBJ1-2	.	TGTGCCAGCAGTTCTGAGACAGGGAAGTATGGCTACACCTTC	CASSSETGKYGYTF
TRBV7-4	TRBD1	TRBJ1-4	few	TGTGCCAGCAGCTGCCGGGACAGGGAGAATGAAAAACTGTTTTTT	CASSCRDRENEKLFF
TRBV4-1	.	TRBJ1-6	.	TGCGCCAGCAGCCTCAACAGGGTTTGGAGCAATAATTCACCCCTCCACTTT	CASSLNRVWSNNSPLHF
TRBV5-6	TRBD1	TRBJ1-6	.	TGTGCCAGCAGCTTGAGGACAGGGGGCGGCAGCTCCTATAATTCACCCCTCCACTTT	CASSLRTGGGSSYNSPLHF
TRBV5-6	TRBD1	TRBJ1-1	.	TGTGCCAGTCAGGGGGCTGCGGGGAACACTGAAGCTTTCTTT	CASQGAAGNTEAFF
TRBV4-3	.	TRBJ1-5	.	TGCGCCAGCAGCCAAGACGGTCGAAATCAGCCCCAGCATTTT	CASSQDGRNQPQHF
TRBV5-1	.	TRBJ1-1	.	TGCGCCAGCAGCTTGGATAGAAACACTGAAGCTTTCTTT	CASSLDRNTEAFF
TRBV25-1	TRBD1	TRBJ1-3	.	TGTGCCAGCAGGTCCTCAGGGGGAGCTGGAAACACCATATATTTT	CASRSSGGAGNTIYF
TRBV7-7	.	TRBJ1-5	.	TGTGCTAGCAGCTTGGGACCGCGGGATGTTAGCAATCAGCCCCAGCATTTT	CASSLGPRDVSNQPQHF
TRBV5-6	.	TRBJ1-5	.	TGTGCCAGCAGCTATTACGGGACTGAGTATCAGCCCCAGCATTTT	CASSYYGTEYQPQHF
TRBV13	TRBD1	TRBJ2-2	.	TGTGCCAGCAGCCCCCCCGACAGGGGATCGAACACCGGGGAGCTGTTTTTT	CASSPPDRGSNTGELFF
TRBV24-1	.	TRBJ2-5	.	TGTGCCGCCGGACGGGGAGACCAAGAGACCCAGTACTTC	CAAGRGDQETQYF